The clone carrying this T cell receptor beta chain came up once. Its antigen is undetermined. This entry belongs to a study of graft-versus-host responses after intestinal transplantation. Study-wide points: There were GvH clones found in recipient marrow, and some of them appeared first in ileum or blood.

V dropped 2 bases and J dropped 3; count of bases not matched to a gene: 11. This CDR3 spans 20 amino acids. Germline-derived CDR1 and CDR2 are SGHVT and SQSDAQ. Assay: immunoSEQ multiplex PCR; the TCRdb copy retains only in-frame clones and omits some. The sample gives about 110,000 clones, around 93% of which show up once; about 0.54% is in the top ten. The receptor's source is a human donor who received an intestinal transplant. The chain uses TRBV7-4 and TRBJ2-2, with 14 bases lining up with TRBD2. Sequencing was performed on unstimulated CD8+ T cells sorted from spleen or lymph node cells, taken before intestinal transplant. The CDR3 protein is CASSLIYRGLAGGHTGELFF. For the CDR3, the DNA is TGTGCCAGCAGCTTAATATACCGAGGACTAGCGGGAGGACACACCGGGGAGCTGTTTTTT. The complete variable domain, with remaining parts taken from reference TRBV7-4 and TRBJ2-2, reads GAGVSQSPRYKVAKRGRDVALRCDSISGHVTLYWYRQTLGQGSEVLTYSQSDAQRDKSGRPSGRFSAERPERSVSTLKIQRTEQGDSAVYLCASSLIYRGLAGGHTGELFFGEGSRLTVL.